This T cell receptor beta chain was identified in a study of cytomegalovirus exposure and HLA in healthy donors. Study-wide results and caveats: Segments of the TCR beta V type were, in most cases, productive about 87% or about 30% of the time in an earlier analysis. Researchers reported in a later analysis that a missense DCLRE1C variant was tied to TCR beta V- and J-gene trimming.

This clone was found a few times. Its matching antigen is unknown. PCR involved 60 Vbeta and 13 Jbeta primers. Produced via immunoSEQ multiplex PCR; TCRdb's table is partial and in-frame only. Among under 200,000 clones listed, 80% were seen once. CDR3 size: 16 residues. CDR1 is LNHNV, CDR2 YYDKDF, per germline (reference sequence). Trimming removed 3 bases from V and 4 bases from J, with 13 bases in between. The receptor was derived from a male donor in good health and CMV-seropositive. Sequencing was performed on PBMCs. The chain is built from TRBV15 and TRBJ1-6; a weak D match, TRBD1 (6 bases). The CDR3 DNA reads TGTGCCACCAGCAGCGCTCCGGGACATTATAATTCACCCCTCCACTTT. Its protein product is CATSSAPGHYNSPLHF.